The 28 T cell receptor beta chains below come from one sample, sequenced in a study of T-cell memory formation after mild COVID-19. MiXCR was run by TCRdb on the 5' RACE reads, yielding one entry per CDR3 protein. The table lists 120,000 or so distinct CDR3 sequences, roughly 15% of them singletons. The sequenced sample consisted of PBMCs or a T cell subset sorted from them (not recorded which). The source of these receptors is an adult woman who had mild COVID-19 (a few samples of this study predate the infection). Cell type and time point are not known.

This clonotype was seen more than once but under ten times. The chain combines TRBV20-1 with TRBJ2-7; D possibly matches TRBD1 or TRBD2 (5 bases each). This CDR3 contains 14 residues. Germline CDR1 DFQATT, CDR2 SNEGSKA (reference sequence). Deletions cut 7 bases from V and 3 bases from J, with 19 bases between. CDR3 sequence reads: CSVSLTRGGYEQYF. CDR3 nucleotide sequence: TGCAGTGTCAGCCTTACTAGGGGTGGCTACGAGCAGTACTTC.

This clonotype has a handful of counts. The rearrangement uses TRBV5-1 and TRBJ2-2; the D is unclear. The CDR3 length is 15 residues. Germline V gene lookup returns CDR1 SGHRS and CDR2 YFSETQ. V was cut by 0 bases and J by 1 base, with 7 bases left in between. The CDR3 bases are TGCGCCAGCAGCTTGGCCCTACTGAACACCGGGGAGCTGTTTTTT. Its translation is CASSLALLNTGELFF.

The CDR3 sequence is CASSPGLLLSNQPQHF. The DNA for the CDR3 is TGTGCCAGCAGTCCGGGACTGTTACTTAGCAATCAGCCCCAGCATTTT. This rearrangement joins TRBV12-3 or TRBV12-4 to TRBJ1-5; the D gene is possibly TRBD1 (5 bases). This CDR3 is 16 amino acids long. V lost 5 bases and J 0 bases, leaving 14 bases between the germline ends.

There are a few counts of this clonotype. Being one base from a much bigger clone, this may be a read error. The J gene is TRBJ2-7, the V gene TRBV6-2 or TRBV6-3, with D unclear. CDR3 length equals 12 residues. V was shortened by 6 bases and J by 4 bases, with 10 bases between the two germline ends. In germline, CDR1 is MNHEY, CDR2 SVGEGT. The CDR3 DNA is TGTGCCAGCAGCCGGATCCGATACGAGCAGTACTTC. It codes for CASSRIRYEQYF.

The table lists this clonotype with many counts. The chain uses TRBV5-1 and TRBJ2-1; TRBD2 agrees at 11 bases. The CDR3 totals 17 residues. Losses at the gene ends were 2 bases for V and 10 bases for J; bases not matched to a gene: 14. Germline loops: CDR1 SGHRS, CDR2 YFSETQ. In nucleotides, the CDR3 is TGCGCCAGCAGCTTAAACCCCCGGTCGACTAGCGGGAAAGAGCAGTTCTTC. It translates to CASSLNPRSTSGKEQFF.

The gene calls are TRBV12-3 or TRBV12-4 and TRBJ1-1, with a tentative D call TRBD1 (5 bases). The CDR3 consists of 17 residues. Between the trimmed V and J ends, which lost 2 bases and 3 bases, there was a span of 19 bases. CDR3 nucleotides: TGTGCCAGCAGTTTATTGACAGTCAGAGGGATTCACACTGAAGCTTTCTTT. This gives the protein CASSLLTVRGIHTEAFF.

This clonotype was seen a few times. This chain links TRBV5-1 with TRBJ2-1; the D is unclear. The V gene's germline CDR1 is SGHRS and CDR2 YFSETQ. The CDR3 contains 16 residues. V was pared by 0 bases and J by 5 bases, with 15 bases between. Here the CDR3 reads CASSLELRAPHNEQFF. In nucleotides, the CDR3 is TGCGCCAGCAGCTTGGAACTTAGGGCCCCACACAATGAGCAGTTCTTC.

The CDR3 spells CASSPGGVGPLDTQYF. The CDR3 DNA reads as TGTGCCAGCAGCCCAGGGGGTGTCGGGCCCCTAGATACGCAGTATTTT. The chain joins TRBV7-3 to TRBJ2-3; 7 positions agree with TRBD1. This CDR3 is 16 amino acids long. Germline CDR1 SGHTA, CDR2 FQGTGA. V shed 5 bases and J 5 bases; nucleotides not matched to a gene: 13.

In its sample, this clonotype was seen many times. The chain links TRBV20-1 to TRBJ2-5; perhaps TRBD2 as D (5 bases). The CDR3 loop spans 13 amino acids. The germline V gene has CDR1 DFQATT and CDR2 SNEGSKA (reference sequence). Trimming left V 6 bases short and J 5 bases short, with 16 bases between. This CDR3 reads CSADRGSQETQYF. The CDR3 DNA reads TGCAGTGCGGACCGGGGATCCCAGGAGACCCAGTACTTC.

There are a few counts of this clonotype. The chain couples TRBV24-1 to TRBJ2-5; D remains ambiguous. The CDR3 contains 12 residues. Germline CDR1 and CDR2: KGHDR and SFDVKD. Trimming removed 5 bases from V and 5 bases from J, with 8 bases in between. The CDR3 spells CATSASYETQYF. CDR3 in DNA: TGTGCCACCAGTGCGTCCTACGAGACCCAGTACTTC.

The CDR3 spells CASSLGTGTSGSNQPQHF. In nucleotides, the CDR3 is TGCGCCAGCAGCCTCGGGACAGGGACCTCGGGAAGCAATCAGCCCCAGCATTTT. V gene TRBV4-3 combines with J gene TRBJ1-5, with TRBD1 identical over 9 bases. The CDR3 covers 18 residues. With V trimmed by 4 bases and J by 1 base, 11 bases remained unmatched. Per germline, CDR1 LGHNA and CDR2 YSLEER.

The J gene is TRBJ2-7, the V gene TRBV4-2; TRBD2 agrees at 9 bases. The CDR3 is 14 residues long. The germline V gene encodes CDR1 LGHNA and CDR2 YNFKEQ. V lost 4 bases, J lost 1 base, and 2 bases stayed unmatched. For the CDR3, the DNA is TGTGCCAGCAGCCTCGGACTAGCGTCCTACGAGCAGTACTTC. Protein: CASSLGLASYEQYF.

The rearrangement uses TRBV18 and TRBJ1-1; D gene ambiguous. CDR3 length equals 12 residues. V lost 0 bases to trimming and J lost 6 bases, with 5 bases between them. CDR1 and CDR2 (germline): KGHSH, LQKENI. CDR3 nucleotides: TGTGCCAGCTCACCACCCCAGGCTGAAGCTTTCTTT. Translated: CASSPPQAEAFF.

Only a few counts were recorded for this clonotype. V gene TRBV20-1 combines with J gene TRBJ1-2; D gene unclear. Germline loops: CDR1 DFQATT, CDR2 SNEGSKA (reference sequence). V shed 1 base and J shed 6 bases, with 12 bases lying between them. This CDR3 comprises 13 residues. This CDR3 reads CSARVDPIDGYTF. CDR3 DNA sequence: TGCAGTGCTAGAGTTGATCCTATAGATGGCTACACCTTC.

This clonotype came up a few times. For the CDR3, the DNA is TGTGCCAGCAGTTTAGTAGGGGACAGGGACGGAAAACTGTTTTTT. Its protein product is CASSLVGDRDGKLFF. J is TRBJ1-4 and V is TRBV12-3 or TRBV12-4; 9 nucleotides agree with TRBD1. The CDR3 is 15 amino acids. The V segment lost 1 base and the J segment 10 bases; nucleotides outside the gene matches: 7.

Only a few counts were recorded for this clonotype. The rearrangement links TRBV3-1 to TRBJ1-5; D call uncertain. V gave up 0 bases and J gave up 1 base, with 10 bases separating them. Looked up from germline, CDR1 is LGHDT and CDR2 is YNNKEL (reference sequence). The CDR3 loop spans 16 amino acids. The CDR3 is CASSQDGEGSNQPQHF. In DNA, the CDR3 is TGTGCCAGCAGCCAAGATGGGGAAGGGAGCAATCAGCCCCAGCATTTT.

CDR3 amino acids: CSVEGGLAGGPGWYNEQFF. As DNA, the CDR3 is TGCAGCGTTGAAGGGGGGTTAGCGGGAGGGCCGGGGTGGTACAATGAGCAGTTCTTC. This chain uses TRBV29-1 with TRBJ2-1, with 11 positions matching TRBD2. The J segment lost 4 bases and the V segment lost 1 base, leaving 15 bases of the junction unmatched. The CDR3 has 19 residues. Germline assignment: CDR1 SQVTM and CDR2 ANQGSEA.

The V gene is TRBV4-2, the J gene TRBJ1-1; 7 nucleotides align to TRBD1. V dropped 4 bases and J dropped 8; count of bases not matched to a gene: 7. Germline values: CDR1 LGHNA, CDR2 YNFKEQ. The CDR3 totals 13 residues. The CDR3 region has the DNA TGTGCCAGCAGCCGCGGACAGGAAGCCGAAGCTTTCTTT. Residues: CASSRGQEAEAFF.

This clonotype was found a few times. V is TRBV29-1 and J is TRBJ2-5; 12 nucleotides align to TRBD1. The length of the CDR3 is 15 residues. The germline CDR1 and CDR2 sequences are SQVTM and ANQGSEA. V lost 5 bases and J lost 4; bases outside the gene matches: 8. The CDR3 sequence is CSVKSGTGGLETQYF. For the CDR3, the DNA is TGCAGCGTTAAGTCCGGGACAGGGGGCTTAGAGACCCAGTACTTC. The whole variable domain, filled in from reference TRBV29-1 and TRBJ2-5, reads SAVISQKPSRDICQRGTSLTIQCQVDSQVTMMFWYRQQPGQSLTLIATANQGSEATYESGFVIDKFPISRPNLTFSTLTVSNMSPEDSSIYLCSVKSGTGGLETQYFGPGTRLLVL.

J is TRBJ1-1 and V is TRBV4-1, with D perhaps TRBD1 (5 bases). The CDR3 extends over 14 amino acids. The V gene's germline CDR1 is MGHRA and CDR2 YSYEKL. Trimming took 2 bases from V and 4 from J, leaving 11 bases between them. The CDR3 bases are TGCGCCAGCAGCCAAATACAGGAGGCCACTGAAGCTTTCTTT. As protein: CASSQIQEATEAFF.

V gene TRBV3-1 combines with J gene TRBJ2-3; 10 nucleotides line up with TRBD1. Trimming cost V 2 bases and J 7 bases; bases outside gene matches: 6. This CDR3 comprises 15 residues. Germline V gene lookup returns CDR1 LGHDT and CDR2 YNNKEL (reference sequence). CDR3 nucleotides: TGTGCCAGCAGCCAATCGGGACAGGGGTCAAATACGCAGTATTTT. This encodes CASSQSGQGSNTQYF.

This chain links TRBV27 with TRBJ1-2; no definite D call. The CDR3 sequence is 14 residues long. Trimming cost V 5 bases and J 8 bases, with 18 bases left between them. Germline assignment: CDR1 MNHEY and CDR2 SMNVEV (reference sequence). In DNA form, the CDR3 reads TGTGCCAGCAGTCCCTCGACGTCTTTGGAGGGCTACACCTTC. Encoded protein: CASSPSTSLEGYTF.

The chain has TRBV29-1 and TRBJ2-7, with 7 bases that match TRBD2. The CDR3 spans 13 residues. With 7 bases clipped from V and 1 base from J, the junction kept 7 bases outside the gene matches. Germline CDR1 SQVTM, CDR2 ANQGSEA. CDR3 DNA: TGCAGCGCCGTTGGGCGGGGGTCCTACGAGCAGTACTTC. It specifies CSAVGRGSYEQYF.

The chain joins TRBV7-9 to TRBJ2-1; D remains ambiguous. CDR3 length equals 13 residues. V was clipped by 3 bases and J by 2 bases, with 5 bases between them. Germline CDR1 SEHNR, CDR2 FQNEAQ (reference sequence). This CDR3 reads CASSFLTYNEQFF. The DNA of the CDR3 is TGTGCCAGCAGCTTTCTAACCTACAATGAGCAGTTCTTC.

This clonotype turned up a few times. The chain joins TRBV7-3 to TRBJ2-7; D ambiguous. The V end was cut by 4 bases, the J end by 3 bases, with 10 bases between. The CDR3 covers 13 residues. Germline V gives CDR1 SGHTA, CDR2 FQGTGA. This CDR3 is CASSSRNHYEQYF. CDR3 DNA sequence: TGTGCCAGCAGCTCCAGAAACCACTACGAGCAGTACTTC.

This clonotype has a handful of counts. The V call is TRBV19, the J call TRBJ2-1; 13 positions match TRBD2. The V and J ends lost 6 bases and 2 bases, in that order; junction bases with no gene match: 7. The length of the CDR3 is 17 residues. CDR1 and CDR2 (germline): LNHDA, SQIVND (reference sequence). The CDR3 reads CASRTGLAGEPYNEQFF. The DNA of the CDR3 is TGTGCCAGTAGGACCGGACTAGCGGGGGAGCCCTACAATGAGCAGTTCTTC.

The sample holds a few counts of this clonotype. V and J are TRBV4-3 and TRBJ2-1; 8 nucleotides line up with TRBD1. Trimming removed 4 bases from V and 7 bases from J; junction bases left unmatched: 12. From germline, CDR1 is LGHNA and CDR2 YSLEER. CDR3 length equals 16 residues. CDR3 sequence (DNA): TGCGCCAGCAGCCCTGCTGAGGACAGGGATGGTAATGAGCAGTTCTTC. This gives the protein CASSPAEDRDGNEQFF.

The CDR3 protein is CASSSRRTGGFGNIQYF. CDR3 nucleotides: TGTGCCAGCAGTAGCAGAAGGACAGGGGGTTTCGGAAACATTCAGTACTTC. The rearrangement joins TRBV27 to TRBJ2-4; 10 bases agree with TRBD1. Germline CDR1 reads MNHEY; CDR2 reads SMNVEV (reference sequence). V trimming: 5 bases; J trimming: 6 bases; junction bases outside the gene matches: 13. The CDR3 has 17 amino acids.